The text below deals with one TCR beta chain. Its antigen remains unidentified. Clones were read by immunoSEQ multiplex PCR, and TCRdb kept only the in-frame ones, dropping some. Of roughly 64,000 clones detected, roughly 89% appear once; the ten largest clones hold 10%. As for time point: cycle 4 day 1 (C4D1), after more than five weeks of nivolumab. No patient escaped relapse after autologous stem cell transplantation, and brentuximab vedotin exposure varied. The study recorded best responses of complete response, partial response or progressive disease. This record belongs to a study of PD-1 blockade in classical Hodgkin lymphoma. The wider study: Patients received nivolumab 3 mg/kg intravenously every 2 weeks.

CDR3 length equals 14 residues. Germline-derived CDR1 and CDR2 are SGHTA and FQGNSA. The V end lost 1 base, the J end lost 4 bases, and 10 bases lay between the germline ends. Study-level findings and limits: Baseline diversity in complete responders resembled that of newly diagnosed patients. Healthy donors were reported to have higher baseline TCR diversity than newly diagnosed patients.

Material: peripheral blood mononuclear cells (PBMCs), obtained before the fourth cycle of nivolumab. This sequence joins TRBV7-2 and TRBJ1-1; D may be TRBD1 (6 bases). The receptor comes from a human donor with classical Hodgkin lymphoma. The DNA for the CDR3 is TGTGCCAGCAGCTTAGTAGGGGGTAGCACTGAAGCTTTCTTT. As protein: CASSLVGGSTEAFF.